Each of the 17 T cell receptor beta chains below was sequenced from the same sample in a study of blood T cell repertoires in COVID-19. This table comes from immunoSEQ multiplex PCR, and its TCRdb copy is limited to in-frame clones, with some not included. This repertoire shows roughly 180,000 clones, around 88% found once; its top ten account for about 4%. The sample comprised PBMCs or T cells enriched from blood (not recorded which). Source of these receptors: a woman aged 45-60 years in a cohort exposed to, infected with or recovered from COVID-19 (not recorded which).

This rearrangement joins TRBV24-1 to TRBJ1-1, with D hard to call. The CDR3 extends over 15 amino acids. V lost 2 bases and J 1 base, leaving 10 bases between the germline ends. Germline V lookup: CDR1 KGHDR, CDR2 SFDVKD. CDR3 sequence: CATSDSRVGNTEAFF. For the CDR3, the DNA is TGTGCCACCAGTGATTCTCGGGTTGGGAACACTGAAGCTTTCTTT.

The rearrangement uses TRBV5-8 and TRBJ2-1; D uncertain. The V gene's germline CDR1 is SGHTS and CDR2 YDEGEE. Trimming pared 1 base from V and 6 bases from J, leaving 2 bases between. The CDR3 covers 11 residues. Here the CDR3 DNA reads TGTGCCAGCAGCTTGCGCAATGAGCAGTTCTTC. It is translated as CASSLRNEQFF.

This chain links TRBV15 with TRBJ2-1; 9 nucleotides agree with TRBD1. After removal of 1 base from V and 8 bases from J, the junction contained 3 bases not matched to a gene. CDR1 and CDR2 from the germline V gene are LNHNV and YYDKDF (reference sequence). The CDR3 loop spans 14 amino acids. CDR3 protein: CATSRVTGGYEQFF. In DNA, the CDR3 is TGTGCCACCAGCAGAGTTACAGGGGGCTATGAGCAGTTCTTC.

The V call is TRBV5-4, the J call TRBJ2-1, with 9 bases lining up with TRBD2. V lost 0 bases, J lost 0 bases, and 7 bases stayed unmatched. Germline-derived CDR1 and CDR2 are SGHNT and YYREEE (reference sequence). CDR3 length: 18 residues. The DNA for the CDR3 is TGTGCCAGCAGCTTGGCGACTAGCGGCCCAGGCTCCTACAATGAGCAGTTCTTC. It translates to CASSLATSGPGSYNEQFF.

CDR3 nucleotides: TGTGCCAGCAGTGCCCCTACAGGGTTTGAGTACTTC. Translated, it gives CASSAPTGFEYF. This chain joins TRBV28 and TRBJ2-7, with D possibly TRBD1 on 6 matching bases. Trimming stripped 5 bases from V and 11 bases from J, with 16 bases between. The CDR3 is made up of 12 amino acids. Germline V lookup: CDR1 MDHEN, CDR2 SYDVKM.

The chain combines TRBV7-2 with TRBJ2-7, with 11 positions matching TRBD2. Looked up from germline, CDR1 is SGHTA and CDR2 is FQGNSA. The junction had 5 bases not matched to a gene; V was cut back by 5 bases and J by 2 bases. The CDR3 contains 15 residues. CDR3 protein: CASSSPSGGPYEQYF. For the CDR3, the DNA is TGTGCCAGCAGCAGTCCTAGCGGGGGGCCCTACGAGCAGTACTTC. Complete variable domain (other parts from reference TRBV7-2 and TRBJ2-7): GAGVSQSPSNKVTEKGKDVELRCDPISGHTALYWYRQSLGQGLEFLIYFQGNSAPDKSGLPSDRFSAERTGGSVSTLTIQRTQQEDSAVYLCASSSPSGGPYEQYFGPGTRLTVT.

This chain connects TRBV11-2 to TRBJ2-7; perhaps TRBD1 as D (6 bases). The CDR3 loop spans 14 amino acids. Deletions cut 5 bases from V and 3 bases from J, with 14 bases between. The V gene's germline CDR1 is SGHAT and CDR2 FQNNGV. The CDR3 spells CASSRLGTYYEQYF. The CDR3 nucleotides read TGTGCCAGCAGCCGCCTCGGGACATACTACGAGCAGTACTTC.

This clone was seen more than once but under ten times. The CDR3 bases are TGTGCCAGCAGTTATAGGGGATTGGAAGAGACCCAGTACTTC. Translation gives CASSYRGLEETQYF. The V gene is TRBV6-5, the J gene TRBJ2-5, with a weak D call TRBD1 (5 bases). Germline assignment: CDR1 MNHEY and CDR2 SVGAGI. With 3 bases removed from V and 3 bases from J, the gap between germline ends came to 11 bases. The CDR3 spans 14 residues.

This clone was counted between two and nine times. The chain uses TRBV5-1 and TRBJ2-1, with 15 bases aligning to TRBD2. In germline, CDR1 is SGHRS, CDR2 YFSETQ. The CDR3 totals 19 residues. J was trimmed by 0 bases and V by 3 bases; bases with no gene match: 7. The CDR3 DNA follows: TGCGCCAGCAGCTCAGGGACTAGCGGGGGGACGATCTCCTACAATGAGCAGTTCTTC. Translating gives CASSSGTSGGTISYNEQFF.

This chain uses TRBV5-1 with TRBJ2-1, with TRBD2 matching 9 bases. Germline CDR1 is SGHRS and CDR2 is YFSETQ. With V trimmed by 3 bases and J by 6 bases, 10 bases remained unmatched. The CDR3 is 16 amino acids. The CDR3 sequence: CASSWTPGLAANEQFF. CDR3 coding DNA: TGCGCCAGCAGCTGGACCCCGGGACTAGCCGCCAATGAGCAGTTCTTC.

Only a few counts were recorded for this clone. V and J are TRBV5-6 and TRBJ2-1; D perhaps matches TRBD2 (6 bases). The CDR3 has 13 amino acids. CDR1 and CDR2 (germline): SGHDT, YYEEEE. Trimming cost V 0 bases and J 10 bases, with 11 bases left between them. This CDR3 reads CASSLGRGSEQFF. CDR3 DNA sequence: TGTGCCAGCAGCTTGGGACGGGGGAGCGAGCAGTTCTTC.

The rearrangement links TRBV19 to TRBJ1-5, with TRBD1 identical over 10 bases. The V gene's germline CDR1 is LNHDA and CDR2 SQIVND (reference sequence). The trim removed 4 bases at V and 7 bases at J, leaving 7 bases unmatched. The length of the CDR3 is 15 residues. The CDR3 loop reads CASSRGQGSLQPQHF. The CDR3 DNA reads TGTGCCAGTAGTAGGGGACAGGGGAGTTTACAGCCCCAGCATTTT.

The rearrangement uses TRBV28 and TRBJ1-4, with D possibly matching TRBD1 (5 bases). CDR1 is MDHEN, CDR2 SYDVKM, per germline. This CDR3 is 13 amino acids long. V shed 3 bases and J shed 8 bases, with 10 bases lying between them. Here the CDR3 DNA reads TGTGCCAGCAGTTTGCAGGGCTGGGAAAAACTGTTTTTT. Translated, it gives CASSLQGWEKLFF. The whole variable domain, remainder taken from reference TRBV28 and TRBJ1-4, is DVKVTQSSRYLVKRTGEKVFLECVQDMDHENMFWYRQDPGLGLRLIYFSYDVKMKEKGDIPEGYSVSREKKERFSLILESASTNQTSMYLCASSLQGWEKLFFGSGTQLSVL.

This chain uses TRBV7-2 with TRBJ1-1, with 7 bases matching TRBD1. Germline V gives CDR1 SGHTA, CDR2 FQGNSA. Losses at the gene ends were 2 bases for V and 4 bases for J; bases not matched to a gene: 4. The CDR3 is 14 residues long. CDR3 sequence reads: CASSLRRQGTEAFF. CDR3 in DNA: TGTGCCAGCAGCTTACGTCGACAGGGCACTGAAGCTTTCTTT.

This clone was recorded once. The CDR3: CASSYQARGRRNEQFF. The CDR3 DNA sequence: TGTGCCAGCAGTTACCAGGCCAGGGGGCGCCGGAATGAGCAGTTCTTC. The V call is TRBV6-2 or TRBV6-3, the J call TRBJ2-1; 8 bases agree with TRBD1. The J segment lost 7 bases and the V segment lost 2 bases, leaving 10 bases of the junction unmatched. Per germline, CDR1 MNHEY and CDR2 SVGEGT. The CDR3 spans 16 residues.

The chain links TRBV7-2 to TRBJ2-1; 11 nucleotides line up with TRBD2. The CDR3 has 15 amino acids. Trimming cost V 5 bases and J 5 bases; bases outside gene matches: 5. Germline V gene sequence: CDR1 SGHTA, CDR2 FQGNSA. The CDR3 DNA follows: TGTGCCAGCAGCCCGGGACTAGCGGAAAACAATGAGCAGTTCTTC. Amino acids: CASSPGLAENNEQFF.

The chain links TRBV9 to TRBJ1-1, with 7 bases aligning to TRBD1. The junction had 9 bases not matched to a gene; V was cut back by 6 bases and J by 1 base. Looked up from germline, CDR1 is SGDLS and CDR2 is YYNGEE. The CDR3 is 15 residues long. CDR3 coding DNA: TGTGCCAGCAACCCGACAGGGCAGGAGAACACTGAAGCTTTCTTT. This translates into CASNPTGQENTEAFF.